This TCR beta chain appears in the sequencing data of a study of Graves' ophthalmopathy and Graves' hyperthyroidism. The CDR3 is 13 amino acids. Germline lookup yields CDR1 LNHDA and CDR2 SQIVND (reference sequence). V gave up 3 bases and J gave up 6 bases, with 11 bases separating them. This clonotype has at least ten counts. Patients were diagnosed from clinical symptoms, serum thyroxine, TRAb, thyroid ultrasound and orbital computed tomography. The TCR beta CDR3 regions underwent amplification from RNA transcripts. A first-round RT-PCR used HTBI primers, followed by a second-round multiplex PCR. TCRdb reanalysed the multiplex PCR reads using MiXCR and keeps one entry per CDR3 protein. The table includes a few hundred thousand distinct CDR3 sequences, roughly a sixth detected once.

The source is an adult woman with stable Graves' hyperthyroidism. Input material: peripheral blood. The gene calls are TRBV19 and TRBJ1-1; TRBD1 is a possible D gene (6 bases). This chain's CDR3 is CASSIPTGSEAFF. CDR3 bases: TGTGCCAGTAGTATCCCCACAGGGTCTGAAGCTTTCTTT.